These 31 T cell receptor beta chains originate from one sample sequenced in a study of shared clonotypes between healthy human individuals. Libraries were prepared by immunoSEQ multiplex PCR; TCRdb keeps only in-frame clonotypes and omits some of them. The sample contains about 490,000 clones, around 80% of which appear only once. Source material: PBMCs. The origin of the receptors is a woman aged 40 to 50 in good health. Some clones in this sample may be carry-over from other donors' samples.

This sequence joins TRBV6-1 and TRBJ1-5; tentative D call: TRBD1 (5 bases). This CDR3 has 15 residues. The germline V gene encodes CDR1 MNHNS and CDR2 SASEGT. With 3 bases removed from V and 3 bases from J, the gap between germline ends came to 12 bases. The CDR3 loop reads CASSDIGGYNQPQHF. The CDR3 DNA is TGTGCCAGCAGTGATATTGGGGGTTACAATCAGCCCCAGCATTTT.

This clone was detected a few times. This may arise from a read error, as a much more abundant clone is one base away. This chain uses TRBV9 with TRBJ1-2, with a weak D call TRBD1 (5 bases). Trimming removed 2 bases from V and 3 bases from J, with 14 bases in between. This CDR3 has 15 amino acids. From germline, CDR1 is SGDLS and CDR2 YYNGEE. The CDR3 loop is CASSVGGTRDYGYTF. CDR3 DNA sequence: TGTGCCAGCAGCGTCGGGGGGACCAGGGACTATGGCTACACCTTC.

A single count supports this clone. The J gene is TRBJ1-1, the V gene TRBV28; TRBD1 matches 7 bases. V shed 5 bases, J shed 4 bases, and the junction held 10 bases outside the gene matches. The CDR3 spans 15 residues. Germline V lookup: CDR1 MDHEN, CDR2 SYDVKM. The CDR3 region has the DNA TGTGCCAGCAGTCCACGAGGGGGCGCGGGCACTGAAGCTTTCTTT. This translates into CASSPRGGAGTEAFF.

This chain links TRBV30 with TRBJ2-1, with TRBD2 matching 7 bases. With 4 bases clipped from V and 0 bases from J, the junction kept 9 bases outside the gene matches. Germline CDR1 GTSNPN, CDR2 SVGIG (reference sequence). The CDR3 sequence is 16 residues long. In DNA, the CDR3 is TGTGCCTGGACTACACTCGGGGGGAGCTCCTACAATGAGCAGTTCTTC. It encodes CAWTTLGGSSYNEQFF.

This rearrangement joins TRBV10-3 to TRBJ2-5; 7 nucleotides match TRBD1. Gene TRBJ2-7 matches the end of the DNA better, so the J call may be wrong. Germline V CDR1 and CDR2: ENHRY, SYGVKD. CDR3 length: 15 residues. The CDR3, as DNA: TGTGCCATCAGTGATCCCGGGACAGCTTCCTACGAGCAGTACTTC. Its translation: CAISDPGTASYEQYF.

This chain links TRBV18 with TRBJ2-5; TRBD2 matches 9 bases. The J segment lost 4 bases and the V segment lost 3 bases, leaving 9 bases of the junction unmatched. From germline, CDR1 is KGHSH and CDR2 LQKENI. The CDR3 extends over 16 amino acids. For the CDR3, the DNA is TGTGCCAGCTCACCTCCGGGACTAGCTTTTGCAGAGACCCAGTACTTC. It is translated as CASSPPGLAFAETQYF. Drawing the rest from reference TRBV18 and TRBJ2-5, the complete variable domain is NAGVMQNPRHLVRRRGQEARLRCSPMKGHSHVYWYRQLPEEGLKFMVYLQKENIIDESGMPKERFSAEFPKEGPSILRIQQVVRGDSAAYFCASSPPGLAFAETQYFGPGTRLLVL.

This sequence joins TRBV7-3 and TRBJ2-1, with 8 bases aligning to TRBD2. CDR1 and CDR2 (germline): SGHTA, FQGTGA. CDR3 length: 15 amino acids. The junction had 9 bases not matched to a gene; V was cut back by 5 bases and J by 6 bases. The CDR3 nucleotides read TGTGCCAGCAGCGTGACTAGCGAACAGAGCAATGAGCAGTTCTTC. This codes for CASSVTSEQSNEQFF.

V usage is TRBV5-1 and J usage is TRBJ2-3; TRBD2 matches 10 bases. This CDR3 has 16 amino acids. Looked up from germline, CDR1 is SGHRS and CDR2 is YFSETQ. J gave up 6 bases and V 0 bases, and 7 bases lay outside the gene matches. The CDR3 reads CASSLGELAGFDTQYF. As DNA, the CDR3 is TGCGCCAGCAGCTTGGGGGAACTAGCGGGATTTGATACGCAGTATTTT.

The chain combines TRBV28 with TRBJ2-7, with a tentative D call TRBD1 (6 bases). V lost 6 bases and J 2 bases, leaving 17 bases between the germline ends. The CDR3 is 15 residues long. Germline loops: CDR1 MDHEN, CDR2 SYDVKM. CDR3 amino acids: CASSPLWDIAYEQYF. In DNA, the CDR3 is TGTGCCAGCAGCCCTCTTTGGGACATAGCCTACGAGCAGTACTTC.

This rearrangement joins TRBV7-9 to TRBJ2-5; 7 bases match TRBD1. The CDR3 extends over 14 amino acids. V lost 5 bases and J lost 0; bases outside the gene matches: 3. Germline V CDR1 and CDR2: SEHNR, FQNEAQ (reference sequence). The CDR3 protein is CASSPGQYQETQYF. The CDR3 coding sequence is TGTGCCAGCAGCCCGGGACAGTACCAAGAGACCCAGTACTTC.

This sequence joins TRBV14 and TRBJ2-2, with TRBD2 matching over 10 bases. Germline values: CDR1 SGHDN, CDR2 FVKESK. The J segment lost 6 bases and the V segment lost 4 bases, leaving 5 bases of the junction unmatched. The CDR3 totals 15 residues. This chain's CDR3 is CASSLLAGVSGELFF. In nucleotides, the CDR3 is TGTGCCAGCAGCCTTCTAGCGGGAGTGTCCGGGGAGCTGTTTTTT. Variable domain in full (rest from reference TRBV14 and TRBJ2-2): EAGVTQFPSHSVIEKGQTVTLRCDPISGHDNLYWYRRVMGKEIKFLLHFVKESKQDESGMPNNRFLAERTGGTYSTLKVQPAELEDSGVYFCASSLLAGVSGELFFGEGSRLTVL.

Comment on this clone: Only one base separates this from a far larger clonotype, so it likely reflects a read error. Other DNA sequences from this sample encode an identical CDR3 as well. This chain uses TRBV7-3 with TRBJ1-1; 9 bases fit TRBD1. The germline CDR1 and CDR2 sequences are SGHTA and FQGTGA. This CDR3 region has 14 residues. CDR3 nucleotides: TGTGCCAGCAGCGTGACAGGGGGGAACACTGAAGCTTTCTTC. This sequence encodes CASSVTGGNTEAFF.

J is TRBJ2-7 and V is TRBV7-2; possibly TRBD1 for D (5 bases). Germline V gene lookup returns CDR1 SGHTA and CDR2 FQGNSA. Trimming stripped 0 bases from V and 6 bases from J, with 6 bases between. This CDR3 comprises 12 residues. The CDR3 coding sequence is TGTGCCAGCAGCTTAGCGGGGCGCGAGCAGTACTTC. Translating it yields CASSLAGREQYF.

On this clone itself: Just one base apart from a much larger clone, this may be a read error. The chain carries TRBV2 and TRBJ2-2; 10 bases agree with TRBD1. V shed 5 bases, J shed 7 bases, and the junction held 7 bases outside the gene matches. The CDR3 sequence is 15 residues long. Germline V gives CDR1 SNHLY, CDR2 FYNNEI. Here the CDR3 DNA reads TGTGCCAGCAGTCCGGGGACAGGGGCTAACGGGGAGCTGTTTTTT. Its translation: CASSPGTGANGELFF.

The table lists this clone with a count of one. This rearrangement joins TRBV10-3 to TRBJ1-2; 9 bases map to TRBD1. With 8 bases clipped from V and 6 bases from J, the junction kept 7 bases outside the gene matches. CDR3 length: 13 amino acids. From germline, CDR1 is ENHRY and CDR2 SYGVKD. The CDR3 here is CAIWTGEYHGYTF. In DNA, the CDR3 is TGTGCCATCTGGACAGGGGAGTACCATGGCTACACCTTC.

This clone is medium-sized (0.01 to 0.1%) in the sample. Other DNA sequences in this specimen translate into the identical CDR3. This chain connects TRBV2 to TRBJ1-4, with TRBD1 as a possible D gene (6 bases). The CDR3 spans 12 residues. V was cut by 7 bases and J by 8 bases, with 11 bases left in between. Germline-derived CDR1 and CDR2 are SNHLY and FYNNEI. The DNA for the CDR3 is TGTGCCAGCATCTCAACAGGGGAAAAACTGTTTTTT. Encoded protein: CASISTGEKLFF.

This chain uses TRBV7-8 with TRBJ2-7, with D perhaps TRBD1 (6 bases). This CDR3 spans 15 amino acids. V was trimmed by 0 bases and J by 3 bases, leaving 12 bases between them. Germline V gene data show CDR1 as SGHVS and CDR2 as FQNEAQ. This CDR3 is CASSLAGTNNYEQYF. CDR3 sequence (DNA): TGTGCCAGCAGCTTAGCCGGGACAAATAACTACGAGCAGTACTTC.

The rearrangement links TRBV5-1 to TRBJ2-3, with TRBD1 matching over 7 bases. This CDR3 is built from 15 residues. V shed 4 bases and J 4 bases; nucleotides not matched to a gene: 9. CDR1 SGHRS and CDR2 YFSETQ come from the germline V gene. The CDR3 sequence: CASSPVDRASDTQYF. The DNA for the CDR3 is TGCGCCAGCAGCCCAGTCGACAGGGCCTCAGATACGCAGTATTTT.

Turning to this clone: A single base is all that separates this from a far larger clone, so a read error is likely. This chain uses TRBV29-1 with TRBJ2-1, with 11 bases identical to TRBD2. The V segment lost 1 base and the J segment 3 bases; nucleotides outside the gene matches: 8. This CDR3 has 17 amino acids. The germline CDR1 and CDR2 sequences are SQVTM and ANQGSEA. The CDR3 region has the DNA TGCAGCGTTGAAGGGCTCGCAGGGACTAGCGGCTACAATGAGCAGTTCTTC. Protein: CSVEGLAGTSGYNEQFF.

This sequence joins TRBV4-1 and TRBJ2-7; 7 nucleotides match TRBD2. CDR3 length equals 14 residues. Germline CDR1 and CDR2: MGHRA and YSYEKL. V shed 3 bases and J 12 bases; nucleotides not matched to a gene: 14. The CDR3 spells CASSQPTAGDPRYF. CDR3 bases: TGCGCCAGCAGCCAGCCCACTGCGGGAGACCCACGGTACTTC.

The chain has TRBV27 and TRBJ2-7; D is tentatively TRBD1 or TRBD2 (5 bases each). This CDR3 is built from 16 residues. Between the trimmed V and J ends, which lost 5 bases and 0 bases, there was a span of 17 bases. CDR1 is MNHEY and CDR2 is SMNVEV in the germline V gene (reference sequence). The CDR3 DNA is TGTGCCAGCAGTACGGACGGGACGGAGTTCTCCTACGAGCAGTACTTC. As protein: CASSTDGTEFSYEQYF.

This clone has only a few counts. A far larger clone is only one base removed, so a read error is likely. The V gene is TRBV4-1, the J gene TRBJ1-2; tentative D call: TRBD1 (6 bases). This CDR3 is 14 amino acids long. Germline-derived CDR1 and CDR2 are MGHRA and YSYEKL. The CDR3 loop is CAGSPGQMNYGYTF. The CDR3 DNA is TGCGCCGGCAGCCCCGGACAGATGAACTATGGCTACACCTTC.

This clone has only a few counts. This chain links TRBV18 with TRBJ1-5, with D tentatively TRBD1 (5 bases). Germline V lookup: CDR1 KGHSH, CDR2 LQKENI. Trimming removed 6 bases at V and 4 bases at J, with 7 bases between. This CDR3 is built from 12 residues. The CDR3 sequence is CASSGENQPQHF. The CDR3 DNA is TGTGCCAGCTCGGGGGAAAATCAGCCCCAGCATTTT.

The genes are TRBV13 and TRBJ2-7, with 9 bases matching TRBD1. Germline assignment: CDR1 PRHDT and CDR2 FYEKMQ (reference sequence). After removal of 3 bases from V and 4 bases from J, the junction contained 13 bases not matched to a gene. CDR3 length: 17 residues. The CDR3 sequence is CASSLQDRGGRVYEQYF. The DNA of the CDR3 is TGTGCCAGCAGCTTGCAGGACAGGGGTGGCCGGGTGTACGAGCAGTACTTC.

The chain has TRBV2 and TRBJ1-2; D is possibly TRBD1 (6 bases). CDR3 size: 13 residues. Trimming cost V 7 bases and J 0 bases, with 9 bases left between them. CDR1 and CDR2 from the germline V gene are SNHLY and FYNNEI. CDR3 nucleotide sequence: TGTGCCAGCACGACAGGATCTAACTATGGCTACACCTTC. This gives the protein CASTTGSNYGYTF.

This clone turned up a few times. One base separates it from a far larger clone, so it is likely a read error. CDR3 in DNA: TGTGCCTGGAGGAGGCTCCTGTACCAAGAGGCCCAGTACTTC. Protein: CAWRRLLYQEAQYF. V gene TRBV30 combines with J gene TRBJ2-5; D not certain. The germline gives CDR1 GTSNPN, CDR2 SVGIG (reference sequence). This CDR3 has 14 amino acids. The full variable domain, in which reference TRBV30 and TRBJ2-5 provide the parts outside the CDR3, is SQTIHQWPATLVQPVGSPLSLECTVEGTSNPNLYWYRQAAGRGLQLLFYSVGIGQISSEVPQNLSASRPQDRQFILSSKKLLLSDSGFYLCAWRRLLYQEAQYFGPGTRLLVL.

The chain carries TRBV2 and TRBJ1-1, with 7 nucleotides matching TRBD1. The CDR3 spans 13 residues. Trimming cost V 5 bases and J 1 base; bases outside gene matches: 1. The germline V gene encodes CDR1 SNHLY and CDR2 FYNNEI. CDR3 DNA: TGTGCCAGCAGTCGACAGGGGAACACTGAAGCTTTCTTT. It is translated as CASSRQGNTEAFF.

The CDR3 loop reads CASSLWGQETQYF. CDR3 nucleotides: TGTGCCAGCAGTTTATGGGGGCAAGAGACCCAGTACTTC. The genes are TRBV27 and TRBJ2-5; D possibly uses TRBD1 or TRBD2 (5 bases each). Between the trimmed V and J ends, which lost 1 base and 2 bases, there was a span of 5 bases. CDR1 and CDR2 (germline): MNHEY, SMNVEV (reference sequence). The CDR3 extends over 13 amino acids.

The chain has TRBV5-4 and TRBJ2-2; D is undetermined. The CDR3 is made up of 12 amino acids. CDR1 is SGHNT, CDR2 YYREEE, per germline (reference sequence). Trimming took 1 base from V and 7 from J, leaving 5 bases between them. CDR3 bases: TGTGCCAGCAGCTTGAGGATCGGGGAGCTGTTTTTT. This sequence encodes CASSLRIGELFF.

This clone was detected a few times. V usage is TRBV29-1 and J usage is TRBJ2-7; TRBD2 matches at 11 bases. There are 13 residues in the CDR3. CDR1 SQVTM and CDR2 ANQGSEA come from the germline V gene. V shed 6 bases and J 2 bases; nucleotides not matched to a gene: 3. Here the CDR3 DNA reads TGCAGCGTGGGGACTAGCGGACCCTACGAGCAGTACTTC. Encoded protein: CSVGTSGPYEQYF.

With regard to this clone: A much larger clone differs from this one at a single base, so this may be a read error. The chain is built from TRBV5-1 and TRBJ2-7; D is possibly TRBD1 (6 bases). Germline V gene data show CDR1 as SGHRS and CDR2 as YFSETQ. The length of the CDR3 is 14 residues. Deletions cut 3 bases from V and 7 bases from J, with 17 bases between. This CDR3 reads CASSSAGTQGEQYF. As DNA, the CDR3 is TGCGCCAGCAGCTCGGCTGGGACACAAGGGGAGCAGTACTTC.